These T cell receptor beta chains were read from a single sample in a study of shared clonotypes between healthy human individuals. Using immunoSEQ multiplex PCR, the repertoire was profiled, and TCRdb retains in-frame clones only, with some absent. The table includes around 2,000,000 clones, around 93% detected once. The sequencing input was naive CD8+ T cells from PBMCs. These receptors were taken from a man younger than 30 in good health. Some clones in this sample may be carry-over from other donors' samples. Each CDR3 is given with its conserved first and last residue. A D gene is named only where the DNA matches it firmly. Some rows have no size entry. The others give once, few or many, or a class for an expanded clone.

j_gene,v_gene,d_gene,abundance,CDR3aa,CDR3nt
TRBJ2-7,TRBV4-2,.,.,CASSAEQASSYEQYF,TGTGCCAGCAGCGCCGAGCAGGCCTCTTCCTACGAGCAGTACTTC
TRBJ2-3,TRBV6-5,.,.,CASSPNSRADTQYF,TGTGCCAGCAGTCCTAACTCGCGGGCAGATACGCAGTATTTT
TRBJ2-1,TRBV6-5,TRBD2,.,CASSYQLAGNEQFF,TGTGCCAGCAGTTACCAACTAGCGGGCAATGAGCAGTTCTTC
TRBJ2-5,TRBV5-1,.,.,CASAELAPSETQYF,TGCGCCAGCGCTGAACTAGCCCCCAGTGAGACCCAGTACTTC
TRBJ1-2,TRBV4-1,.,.,CASSQRGGRPFYGYTF,TGCGCCAGCAGCCAAAGAGGCGGCAGACCTTTCTATGGCTACACCTTC
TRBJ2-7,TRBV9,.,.,CASSVGAESSYEQYF,TGTGCCAGCAGCGTAGGGGCCGAAAGCTCCTACGAGCAGTACTTC
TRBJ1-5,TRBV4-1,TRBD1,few,CASSLMDRGGNQPQHF,TGCGCCAGCAGCCTAATGGACAGGGGGGGCAATCAGCCCCAGCATTTT
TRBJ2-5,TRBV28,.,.,CASSLPPRGAETQYF,TGTGCCAGCAGTTTACCCCCCCGCGGCGCGGAGACCCAGTACTTC
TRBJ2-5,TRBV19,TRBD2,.,CASSIDLETSGPQETQYF,TGTGCCAGTAGTATAGATCTCGAGACTAGCGGGCCCCAAGAGACCCAGTACTTC
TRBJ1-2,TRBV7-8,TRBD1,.,CASSLARDRVDNYGYTF,TGTGCCAGCAGCTTAGCTCGGGACAGGGTGGACAACTATGGCTACACCTTC
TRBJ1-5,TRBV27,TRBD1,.,CASSVQGSYQPQHF,TGTGCCAGCAGTGTACAGGGGTCCTATCAGCCCCAGCATTTT
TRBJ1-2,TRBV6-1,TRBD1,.,CASSGQGDMGHFPPYGYTF,TGTGCCAGCAGTGGACAGGGGGACATGGGGCATTTCCCCCCGTATGGCTACACCTTC
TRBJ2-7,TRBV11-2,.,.,CASSLDPREQYF,TGTGCCAGCAGCTTAGATCCACGCGAGCAGTACTTC
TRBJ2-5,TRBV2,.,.,CASSEALGQLQETQYF,TGTGCCAGCAGTGAAGCGCTAGGGCAACTCCAAGAGACCCAGTACTTC
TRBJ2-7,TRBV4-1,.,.,CASSQVAGSPYEQYF,TGCGCCAGCAGCCAAGTTGCAGGGTCCCCCTACGAGCAGTACTTC
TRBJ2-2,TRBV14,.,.,CASSQDRNRRFDTGELFF,TGTGCCAGCAGCCAAGATCGGAACAGGAGATTTGATACCGGGGAGCTGTTTTTT
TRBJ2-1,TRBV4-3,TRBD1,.,CASSHATGGAGNEQFF,TGCGCCAGCAGCCACGCGACAGGGGGCGCCGGGAATGAGCAGTTCTTC
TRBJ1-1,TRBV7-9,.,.,CASSLTDIAGAFF,TGTGCCAGCAGCCTGACAGATATAGCAGGAGCTTTCTTT
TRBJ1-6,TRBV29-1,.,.,CSVRDGVSYNSPLHF,TGCAGCGTACGTGATGGGGTCTCCTATAATTCACCCCTCCACTTT
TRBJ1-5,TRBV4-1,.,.,CASSQEGTGNQPQHF,TGCGCCAGCAGCCAAGAGGGAACAGGTAATCAGCCCCAGCATTTT
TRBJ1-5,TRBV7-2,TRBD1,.,CASSHTKDREGYSNQPQHF,TGTGCCAGCAGCCACACAAAGGACAGGGAAGGATATAGCAATCAGCCCCAGCATTTT
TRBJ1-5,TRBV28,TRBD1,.,CASSTGTGEWYQPQHF,TGTGCCAGCAGTACGGGGACAGGGGAGTGGTATCAGCCCCAGCATTTT
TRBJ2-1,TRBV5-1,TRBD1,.,CASSLAGQGIDEQFF,TGCGCCAGCAGCTTGGCGGGACAGGGGATCGATGAGCAGTTCTTC
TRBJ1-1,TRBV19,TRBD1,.,CASSLGQEAFF,TGTGCCAGTAGTTTGGGACAGGAAGCTTTCTTT
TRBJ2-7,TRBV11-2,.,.,CASSLGRGDEQYF,TGTGCCAGCAGCTTAGGTAGGGGGGACGAGCAGTACTTC
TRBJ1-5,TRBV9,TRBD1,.,CASSSQGDRNQPQHF,TGTGCCAGCAGCTCCCAGGGGGATCGCAATCAGCCCCAGCATTTT
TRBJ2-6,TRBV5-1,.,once,CAVTAGSSPSGANVLTF,TGCGCTGTGACGGCGGGGTCTTCCCCGTCTGGGGCCAACGTCCTGACTTTC
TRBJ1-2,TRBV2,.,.,CASSEFGWGANYGYTF,TGTGCCAGCAGTGAATTCGGGTGGGGAGCTAACTATGGCTACACCTTC
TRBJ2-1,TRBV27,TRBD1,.,CASTGDRGLNEQFF,TGTGCCAGCACCGGGGACAGGGGGCTCAATGAGCAGTTCTTC
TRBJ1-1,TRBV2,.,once,CASSPAGNTEAFF,TGTGCCAGTTCCCCCGCGGGGAACACTGAAGCTTTCTTT
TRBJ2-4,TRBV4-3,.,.,CASSSSHPPNSDPKNIQYF,TGCGCCAGCAGCTCCAGTCATCCGCCGAACAGCGACCCTAAAAACATTCAGTACTTC
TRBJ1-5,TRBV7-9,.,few,CASTKGVQPQHF,TGTGCCAGCACGAAGGGGGTTCAGCCCCAGCATTTT
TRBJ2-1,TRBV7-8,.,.,CASSLVPNEQFF,TGTGCCAGCAGCTTAGTGCCCAATGAGCAGTTCTTC
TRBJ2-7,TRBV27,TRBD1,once,CASSHTGGYEQYF,TGTGCCAGCAGCCATACAGGGGGCTACGAGCAGTACTTC
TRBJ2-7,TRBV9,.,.,CASSQGGAGYEQYF,TGTGCCAGCAGCCAAGGGGGGGCTGGCTACGAGCAGTACTTC
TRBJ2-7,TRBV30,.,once,CAWSVLMGEQYF,TGTGCCTGGAGTGTACTTATGGGGGAGCAGTACTTC
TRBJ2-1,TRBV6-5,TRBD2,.,CASSYLGWTSGEEQFF,TGTGCCAGCAGTTACCTGGGCTGGACTAGCGGAGAAGAGCAGTTCTTC
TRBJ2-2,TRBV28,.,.,CASSAWDGAGELFF,TGTGCCAGCAGTGCATGGGATGGGGCCGGGGAGCTGTTTTTT
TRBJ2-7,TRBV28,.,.,CASSPLIGPRRGEQYF,TGTGCCAGCAGTCCCCTGATTGGGCCCCGTCGTGGCGAGCAGTACTTC
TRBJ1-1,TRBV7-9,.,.,CASSLDEGYFTEAFF,TGTGCCAGCAGCTTAGATGAGGGCTACTTCACTGAAGCTTTCTTT
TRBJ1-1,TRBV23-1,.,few,CASRRWGGTEAFF,TGCGCCAGCCGCCGATGGGGGGGCACTGAAGCTTTCTTT
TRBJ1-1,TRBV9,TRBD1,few,CASSVGDRGTEAFF,TGTGCCAGCAGCGTAGGGGACAGGGGGACTGAAGCTTTCTTT
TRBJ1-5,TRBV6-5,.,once,CASSSRVYQPQHF,TGTGCCAGCAGTTCACGGGTATATCAGCCCCAGCATTTT
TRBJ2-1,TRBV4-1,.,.,CASSQDTRGYNEQFF,TGCGCCAGCAGCCAAGACACGAGAGGCTACAATGAGCAGTTCTTC
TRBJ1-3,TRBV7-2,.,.,CASSLAGPGNTIYF,TGTGCCAGCAGCTTAGCAGGACCCGGAAACACCATATATTTT
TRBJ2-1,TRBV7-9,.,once,CASSQNGDEQFF,TGTGCCAGCAGCCAGAACGGGGATGAGCAGTTCTTC
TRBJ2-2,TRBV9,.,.,CASTNQPGSLTGELFF,TGTGCCAGCACCAACCAGCCAGGTAGTCTCACCGGGGAGCTGTTTTTT
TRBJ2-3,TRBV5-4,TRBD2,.,CASSILAGVTDTQYF,TGTGCCAGCAGCATTCTAGCGGGAGTCACAGATACGCAGTATTTT
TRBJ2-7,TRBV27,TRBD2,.,CASSFTSGYEQYF,TGTGCCAGCAGTTTCACTAGCGGATACGAGCAGTACTTC
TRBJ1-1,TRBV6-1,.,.,CASSFVGEAFF,TGTGCCAGCAGTTTTGTCGGCGAAGCTTTCTTT
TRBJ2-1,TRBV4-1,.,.,CASSQDLRQGKMFF,TGCGCCAGCAGCCAAGATTTGAGGCAGGGGAAAATGTTCTTC
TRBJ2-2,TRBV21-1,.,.,CASLAATTAGDGDTGELFF,TGTGCCAGCCTAGCCGCCACTACCGCAGGGGACGGGGACACCGGGGAGCTGTTTTTT
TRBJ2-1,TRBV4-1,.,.,CASSQNPGPSPSNEQFF,TGCGCCAGCAGCCAAAATCCAGGTCCCAGCCCCAGCAATGAGCAGTTCTTC
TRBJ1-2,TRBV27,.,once,CASSTVFPTNYGYTF,TGTGCCAGCAGTACAGTCTTCCCCACTAACTATGGCTACACCTTC
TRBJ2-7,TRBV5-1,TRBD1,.,CASSFDRGTYEQYF,TGCGCCAGCAGCTTCGACAGGGGGACATACGAGCAGTACTTC
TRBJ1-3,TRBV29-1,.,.,CSVAGHQKEGNTIYF,TGCAGCGTAGCGGGACACCAAAAGGAGGGAAACACCATATATTTT
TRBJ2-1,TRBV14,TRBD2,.,CASSQGASGLYTVPLNEQFF,TGTGCCAGCAGCCAAGGAGCATCGGGACTATACACAGTCCCTCTCAATGAGCAGTTCTTC
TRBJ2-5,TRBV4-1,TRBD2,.,CASSQGPGLDGETQYF,TGCGCCAGCAGCCAAGGACCGGGACTAGATGGAGAGACCCAGTACTTC